A single sample gave rise to the 21 T cell receptor beta chains below, sequenced in a study of T cell repertoires in cytomegalovirus infection. No antigen is known for these receptors. Via MiXCR, TCRdb re-called the reads, giving one row per CDR3 protein. The repertoire holds some 800,000 distinct CDR3 sequences, with 30% to 35% as singletons. The sequencing used cultured CD8+ T cells from PBMCs, collected from culture after CMV antigen stimulation. The receptors come from a human donor in good health (CMV status not recorded). Some clones in this sample may be carry-over from other donors' samples.

In the case of this clonotype: This may be a read error, as it is one base from a much larger clone. This chain uses TRBV7-2 with TRBJ1-5, with a possible D match to TRBD1 (5 bases). Germline V lookup: CDR1 SGHTA, CDR2 FQGNSA. This CDR3 contains 15 residues. CDR3 in amino acids: CASSRPGRSNQPQLF. Here the CDR3 DNA reads TGTGCCAGCAGCCGGCCGGGACGGAGTAATCAGCCCCAGCTTTTT.

The sample holds many counts of this clonotype. The J gene is TRBJ2-2, the V gene TRBV7-2; D might be TRBD1 (5 bases). The CDR3 contains 15 residues. V gave up 3 bases and J gave up 1 base, with 9 bases separating them. Germline CDR1 is SGHTA and CDR2 is FQGNSA. This chain's CDR3 is CASSLRQGNTGELFF. Written as DNA, the CDR3 is TGTGCCAGCAGCTTGAGGCAGGGGAACACCGGGGAGCTGTTTTTT.

Notes on this clonotype: Just one base apart from a much larger clone, this may be a read error. CDR3 in amino acids: CASSLEVGEGYGYTF. The CDR3 coding sequence is TGTGCCAGCAGCTTAGAAGTAGGGGAGGGGTATGGCTACACCTTC. V gene TRBV7-2 combines with J gene TRBJ1-2; D possibly corresponds to TRBD1 (5 bases). The CDR3 covers 15 residues. CDR1 SGHTA and CDR2 FQGNSA come from the germline V gene. Trimming removed 1 base from V and 5 bases from J, with 14 bases in between.

This clonotype was counted only a few times. This chain links TRBV6-2 or TRBV6-3 with TRBJ2-1, with TRBD1 identical over 7 bases. V was clipped by 5 bases and J by 0 bases; unmatched bases: 19. This CDR3 is built from 20 residues. Germline V lookup: CDR1 MNHEY, CDR2 SVGEGT. CDR3: CASSVNTGALSSSSYNEQFF. CDR3 bases: TGTGCCAGCAGTGTGAATACAGGGGCCTTATCCTCAAGCTCCTACAATGAGCAGTTCTTC.

About this clonotype: One base away lies a much larger clone, so this may be a sequencing read error. The genes are TRBV7-9 and TRBJ2-5; D perhaps matches TRBD1 (5 bases). Germline lookup yields CDR1 SEHNR and CDR2 FQNEAQ (reference sequence). The CDR3 covers 12 residues. CDR3 amino acids: CASRTGQETKYF. The CDR3, as DNA: TGTGCCAGCCGTACAGGACAAGAGACCAAGTACTTC. Drawing the rest from reference TRBV7-9 and TRBJ2-5, the complete variable domain is DTGVSQNPRHKITKRGQNVTFRCDPISEHNRLYWYRQTLGQGPEFLTYFQNEAQLEKSRLLSDRFSAERPKGSFSTLEIQRTEQGDSAMYLCASRTGQETKYFGPGTRLLVL.

This clonotype has a count of ten or more. The chain links TRBV12-3 or TRBV12-4 to TRBJ2-7, with D tentatively TRBD1 (6 bases). This CDR3 contains 16 residues. V lost 6 bases and J lost 0, with 18 bases in between. CDR3 loop: CASSPGSRGSSYEQYF. CDR3 nucleotides: TGTGCCAGCAGCCCGGGTTCGAGGGGGAGCTCCTACGAGCAGTACTTC.

The rearrangement links TRBV19 to TRBJ1-6, with a weak D call TRBD1 (5 bases). The ends were cut back, 7 bases at V and 2 bases at J, with 18 bases in the middle. Germline V lookup: CDR1 LNHDA, CDR2 SQIVND (reference sequence). This CDR3 comprises 17 residues. CDR3 in DNA: TGTGCCAGTAACCCCCGGGGGACGGATACCTATAATTCACCCCTCCACTTT. Protein product: CASNPRGTDTYNSPLHF.

This sequence joins TRBV15 and TRBJ1-1; no definite D call. CDR1 LNHNV and CDR2 YYDKDF come from the germline V gene (reference sequence). Trimming removed 1 base at V and 5 bases at J, with 8 bases between. The CDR3 sequence is 13 residues long. CDR3 coding DNA: TGTGCCACCAGCAGAGGACTTGGGACTGAAGCTTTCTTT. Encoded protein: CATSRGLGTEAFF.

The chain joins TRBV6-5 to TRBJ2-2; D perhaps matches TRBD2 (5 bases). V was clipped by 3 bases and J by 4 bases, with 12 bases between them. Germline CDR1 reads MNHEY; CDR2 reads SVGAGI. The CDR3 runs to 15 residues. CDR3 bases: TGTGCCAGCAGTTATGAGCGGATCGCCACCGGGGAGCTGTTTTTT. Translating it yields CASSYERIATGELFF.

This clonotype was counted a few times. V gene TRBV20-1 combines with J gene TRBJ2-7, with D perhaps matching TRBD2 (5 bases). CDR3 length equals 14 residues. Trimming took off 1 base at V and 2 bases at J, with 12 bases between the two ends. The germline CDR1 and CDR2 sequences are DFQATT and SNEGSKA (reference sequence). The CDR3 DNA reads as TGCAGTGCTAGAGTCTCGGGGATCCCCTACGAGCAGTACTTC. As protein: CSARVSGIPYEQYF.

This clonotype was detected a few times. This rearrangement joins TRBV2 to TRBJ1-1, with no clear D. This CDR3 is 17 amino acids long. Trimming took 4 bases from V and 0 from J, leaving 18 bases between them. CDR1 is SNHLY, CDR2 FYNNEI, per germline. CDR3 in amino acids: CASSGAEHISMNTEAFF. As DNA, the CDR3 is TGTGCCAGCAGTGGTGCAGAGCATATTTCTATGAACACTGAAGCTTTCTTT.

V usage is TRBV7-8 and J usage is TRBJ2-1; D is ambiguous. Deletions cut 5 bases from V and 5 bases from J, with 13 bases between. Germline values: CDR1 SGHVS, CDR2 FQNEAQ. The CDR3 is 14 amino acids. CDR3 sequence reads: CASSLGRADNEQFF. DNA for the CDR3: TGTGCCAGCAGCCTCGGCCGAGCAGACAATGAGCAGTTCTTC.

A few counts support this clonotype. The chain has TRBV6-1 and TRBJ1-6, with D tentatively TRBD1 (5 bases). The V and J ends lost 0 bases and 5 bases respectively, with 8 bases between them. Germline V gene sequence: CDR1 MNHNS, CDR2 SASEGT. The CDR3 totals 15 residues. For the CDR3, the DNA is TGTGCCAGCAGTGAAGCGCCAGGGAATAATTCACCCCTCCACTTT. As protein: CASSEAPGNNSPLHF.

In its sample, this clonotype was seen a few times. The genes are TRBV12-3 or TRBV12-4 and TRBJ2-3, with 8 bases matching TRBD1. The junction had 3 bases not matched to a gene; V was cut back by 5 bases and J by 5 bases. This CDR3 region has 13 residues. The CDR3 region has the DNA TGTGCCAGCAGTGGGGACAGGAGAGATACGCAGTATTTT. The encoded protein is CASSGDRRDTQYF.

This clonotype was detected only a few times. The CDR3 nucleotides read TGTGCCAGCAGTTTATCGATGCAGGATGGCTACACCTTC. It is translated as CASSLSMQDGYTF. The chain joins TRBV27 to TRBJ1-2; D is uncertain. The germline V and J ends were trimmed by 0 bases and 6 bases, with 8 bases remaining between them. CDR1 is MNHEY and CDR2 is SMNVEV in the germline V gene (reference sequence). The CDR3 consists of 13 residues.

The table lists this clonotype with a few counts. V gene TRBV28 combines with J gene TRBJ2-1; no firm D call. The ends were cut back, 11 bases at V and 5 bases at J, with 19 bases in the middle. Germline V CDR1 and CDR2: MDHEN, SYDVKM. The length of the CDR3 is 14 residues. The CDR3: CASGEAAVDNEQFF. The CDR3 DNA is TGTGCCTCTGGTGAAGCCGCGGTTGACAATGAGCAGTTCTTC.

This clonotype was counted many times. The rearrangement links TRBV7-6 to TRBJ2-7; a weak D match, TRBD2 (5 bases). The CDR3 is made up of 16 amino acids. Germline assignment: CDR1 SGHVS and CDR2 FNYEAQ. Trimming left V 1 base short and J 1 base short, with 14 bases between. The CDR3 region has the DNA TGTGCCAGCAGCTTAGGCCCCGGGGAGTCTTCCTACGAGCAGTACGTC. Translation gives CASSLGPGESSYEQYV.

There are a few counts of this clonotype. The chain joins TRBV27 to TRBJ1-5; perhaps TRBD1 as D (6 bases). The V gene's germline CDR1 is MNHEY and CDR2 SMNVEV (reference sequence). This CDR3 has 16 residues. The germline V and J ends were trimmed by 8 bases and 5 bases, with 22 bases remaining between them. The CDR3 spells CASRHQGLLWDQPQHF. The CDR3 nucleotides read TGTGCCAGCCGTCACCAGGGGCTCCTATGGGATCAGCCCCAGCATTTT.

There are a few counts of this clonotype. This chain joins TRBV7-9 and TRBJ2-5; 10 nucleotides align to TRBD2. Germline V lookup: CDR1 SEHNR, CDR2 FQNEAQ (reference sequence). The V gene end was trimmed by 4 bases and the J gene end by 3 bases; junction bases not matched to a gene: 8. CDR3 size: 16 residues. The DNA for the CDR3 is TGTGCCAGCAGCTCATACATCGGGACTAGCGAAGAGACCCAGTACTTC. Translating it yields CASSSYIGTSEETQYF.

DNA for the CDR3: TGTGCCAGTAAGACGGTTTCGTCTGGGGCCAACGTCCTGACTTTC. Translating gives CASKTVSSGANVLTF. V gene TRBV19 combines with J gene TRBJ2-6, with no clear D. V lost 7 bases and J 1 base, leaving 11 bases between the germline ends. The CDR3 sequence is 15 residues long. Per the germline V gene, CDR1 is LNHDA and CDR2 is SQIVND (reference sequence).

This clonotype was picked up one time. The CDR3 sequence: CASGTGFYEQYF. The CDR3 DNA follows: TGTGCTAGTGGTACAGGGTTCTACGAGCAGTACTTC. The J gene is TRBJ2-7, the V gene TRBV12-5, with D tentatively TRBD1 (6 bases). CDR3 length equals 12 residues. Germline CDR1 LGHNT, CDR2 FRNRAP. With 5 bases removed from V and 3 bases from J, the gap between germline ends came to 8 bases. Full variable domain (missing parts from reference TRBV12-5 and TRBJ2-7): DARVTQTPRHKVTEMGQEVTMRCQPILGHNTVFWYRQTMMQGLELLAYFRNRAPLDDSGMPKDRFSAEMPDATLATLKIQPSEPRDSAVYFCASGTGFYEQYFGPGTRLTVT.